This T cell receptor (beta chain) was captured by sequencing in a study of blood T cells in healthy people across ages. Across the study: Capture by template switching was about one barcoded beta molecule per two T cells. Study-wide results and limits: It was held that the diversity estimates obtained from one million T cells were underestimates.

The germline V and J ends were trimmed by 7 bases and 5 bases, with 14 bases remaining between them. This CDR3 contains 13 residues. Germline CDR1 ENHRY, CDR2 SYGVKD. PCR was performed a second time for about 7 to 11 cycles using a sample-barcoded 5' primer and a J-beta primer mix. Every single cDNA molecule received a tag from a template-switch adaptor with 12 random nucleotides. TCRdb called the 5' RACE reads again in MiXCR, with one record for every CDR3 protein. The sample holds roughly 1,100,000 distinct CDR3 sequences, 20% to 25% seen once. Note on this clonotype: The antigen is unknown.

These data were also reused for a study on T cells of mothers and their children. From that paper: Overlap ran slightly, non-significantly higher for related than unrelated mother-child pairs.

The receptor was derived from a girl aged 2 to 9 in good health. The source material was blood. This chain links TRBV10-3 with TRBJ2-5, with a possible D match to TRBD2 (6 bases). The CDR3 DNA sequence: TGTGCCATCACCGGGGGTGGCTCGGAGACCCAGTACTTC. Protein product: CAITGGGSETQYF.